The 2 T cell receptor beta chains below come from one sample, sequenced in a study of CD8+ T cells in alopecia areata. Following RNA extraction, reverse transcription yielded cDNA that acted as the sequencing template. The assay was immunoSEQ multiplex PCR, and TCRdb's table has in-frame clones only and misses some. The repertoire holds approximately 280,000 clones, with more than 45% as singletons. Treatment in this sample: oral pan-JAK inhibitor, 5-10 mg twice daily. Here the sequenced sample was CD4+ T cells sorted from blood, taken at week 24, from a patient treated with tofacitinib. The receptors derive from a human donor with alopecia areata.

This chain connects TRBV5-1 to TRBJ1-5; no reliable D call. The germline gives CDR1 SGHRS, CDR2 YFSETQ. The CDR3 is 15 amino acids. Trimming pared 0 bases from V and 5 bases from J, leaving 12 bases between. The CDR3: CASSLGDTTYQPQHF. DNA of the CDR3: TGCGCCAGCAGCTTGGGAGACACTACTTATCAGCCCCAGCATTTT.

This clone was detected only once. This sequence joins TRBV6-5 and TRBJ1-6; possibly TRBD1 for D (6 bases). Between the trimmed V and J ends, which lost 2 bases and 7 bases, there was a span of 15 bases. CDR1 and CDR2 (germline): MNHEY, SVGAGI. The CDR3 runs 16 residues. In nucleotides, the CDR3 is TGTGCCAGCAGTTACACCAACAGGGTAGAGAATTCACCCCTCCACTTT. Residues: CASSYTNRVENSPLHF.